These 17 T cell receptor beta chains share one sample of origin, sequenced in a study of T cell responses to AZD1222 COVID-19 vaccine. Libraries were prepared by immunoSEQ multiplex PCR; TCRdb keeps only in-frame clonotypes and omits some of them. The data hold about 120,000 clones, with 80% to 90% observed a single time. The sequences come from peripheral blood, collected on day 0 of MenACWY control vaccination. All receptors derive from an adult in good health.

The chain recombines TRBV7-2 with TRBJ1-2, with D unclear. Germline V gene sequence: CDR1 SGHTA, CDR2 FQGNSA. The CDR3 loop spans 16 amino acids. The V end was cut by 2 bases, the J end by 4 bases, with 17 bases between. The CDR3 nucleotides read TGTGCCAGCAGCTTAATACGGGAGGGATGGGGCTATGGCTACACCTTC. This sequence encodes CASSLIREGWGYGYTF.

The V call is TRBV3-1 (or the pseudogene TRBV3-2), the J call TRBJ1-1, with TRBD1 matching over 8 bases. The junction had 12 bases not matched to a gene; V was cut back by 4 bases and J by 11 bases. The CDR3 consists of 14 residues. CDR1 and CDR2 from the germline V gene are LGHDT and YNNKEL (reference sequence). The CDR3 sequence is CASSPRNSDRGAFF. The CDR3 DNA reads as TGTGCCAGCAGCCCCCGAAATTCCGACAGGGGCGCTTTCTTT.

The genes are TRBV5-6 and TRBJ2-4; D call uncertain. V was clipped by 2 bases and J by 0 bases, with 3 bases between them. CDR3 size: 13 residues. Germline CDR1 SGHDT, CDR2 YYEEEE. CDR3 bases: TGTGCCAGCAGCTTAATAGCCAAAAACATTCAGTACTTC. Amino acids: CASSLIAKNIQYF.

This chain uses TRBV4-3 with TRBJ2-7; no clear D. V shed 1 base and J shed 0 bases, with 10 bases lying between them. The CDR3 totals 15 residues. Germline assignment: CDR1 LGHNA and CDR2 YSLEER. The CDR3 DNA follows: TGCGCCAGCAGCCAAGCGCACAGAATCTCCTACGAGCAGTACTTC. It codes for CASSQAHRISYEQYF.

This clone was counted a single time. The rearrangement links TRBV18 to TRBJ2-5; no definite D call. Germline V gene data show CDR1 as KGHSH and CDR2 as LQKENI. This CDR3 has 15 residues. V was pared by 2 bases and J by 5 bases, with 15 bases between. CDR3 in amino acids: CASSPFGSPQETQYF. CDR3 DNA sequence: TGTGCCAGCTCACCATTTGGGTCCCCCCAGGAGACCCAGTACTTC.

V and J are TRBV28 and TRBJ1-1; possibly TRBD1 for D (6 bases). CDR1 is MDHEN, CDR2 SYDVKM, per germline. The V and J ends lost 4 bases and 3 bases respectively, with 18 bases between them. There are 16 residues in the CDR3. CDR3 nucleotide sequence: TGTGCCAGCAGTTCCCTCGGGGGGCGCCAGGACACTGAAGCTTTCTTT. Translated, it gives CASSSLGGRQDTEAFF.

The J gene is TRBJ1-2, the V gene TRBV19; 7 bases are shared with TRBD1. CDR1 is LNHDA and CDR2 is SQIVND in the germline V gene (reference sequence). The V gene end was trimmed by 8 bases and the J gene end by 4 bases; junction bases not matched to a gene: 13. CDR3 length: 15 residues. CDR3 sequence (DNA): TGTGCCAGTCGACTTTCGGGACAGATAGCCTATGGCTACACCTTC. Residues: CASRLSGQIAYGYTF.

The chain recombines TRBV14 with TRBJ2-7, with D maybe TRBD1 (5 bases). This CDR3 contains 14 residues. Trimming removed 4 bases at V and 6 bases at J, with 16 bases between. Germline CDR1 and CDR2: SGHDN and FVKESK. This CDR3 is CASSPQGYAGEQYF. In DNA form, the CDR3 reads TGTGCCAGCAGCCCCCAGGGTTATGCCGGCGAGCAGTACTTC.

The chain recombines TRBV15 with TRBJ1-5; D is possibly TRBD1 (6 bases). Germline V gene sequence: CDR1 LNHNV, CDR2 YYDKDF (reference sequence). The CDR3 is 15 residues long. With 0 bases removed from V and 6 bases from J, the gap between germline ends came to 12 bases. The CDR3 loop is CATSRDRGGSQPQHF. DNA for the CDR3: TGTGCCACCAGCAGAGATAGGGGGGGCAGTCAGCCCCAGCATTTT.

The chain couples TRBV6-5 to TRBJ2-7, with TRBD2 matching over 10 bases. The CDR3 extends over 15 amino acids. Looked up from germline, CDR1 is MNHEY and CDR2 is SVGAGI. V lost 0 bases to trimming and J lost 6 bases; unmatched junction nucleotides: 5. In DNA form, the CDR3 reads TGTGCCAGCAGTTACTCGCTAGCGGGGGTAACCGAGCAGTACTTC. It yields the protein CASSYSLAGVTEQYF.

V usage is TRBV4-1 and J usage is TRBJ1-4, with D possibly TRBD1 on 5 matching bases. Trimming left V 1 base short and J 7 bases short, with 19 bases between. The CDR3 loop spans 17 amino acids. From germline, CDR1 is MGHRA and CDR2 YSYEKL. CDR3 in amino acids: CASSQGGVARPSEKLFF. CDR3 nucleotides: TGCGCCAGCAGCCAAGGGGGGGTTGCGAGACCCAGTGAAAAACTGTTTTTT.

J is TRBJ1-5 and V is TRBV12-3 or TRBV12-4; D remains ambiguous. The length of the CDR3 is 12 residues. Trimming shortened V by 5 bases and J by 9 bases, and 11 bases separated the two germline ends. The CDR3 DNA follows: TGTGCCAGCAGTACCCCGACACCGCCCCAGCATTTT. Amino acids: CASSTPTPPQHF.

J is TRBJ1-3 and V is TRBV4-3; TRBD1 matches 7 bases. The CDR3 extends over 19 amino acids. V lost 4 bases, J lost 0 bases, and 15 bases stayed unmatched. In germline, CDR1 is LGHNA, CDR2 YSLEER. The CDR3 DNA reads as TGCGCCAGCAGCCCCCGGGCAGCGGGACAGATCAGCTCTGGAAACACCATATATTTT. Residues: CASSPRAAGQISSGNTIYF.

V is TRBV6-5 and J is TRBJ2-3, with 11 nucleotides matching TRBD1. The CDR3 extends over 15 amino acids. After removal of 7 bases from V and 3 bases from J, the junction contained 6 bases not matched to a gene. From germline, CDR1 is MNHEY and CDR2 SVGAGI. In nucleotides, the CDR3 is TGTGCCAGCAAGCGGGACAGGGGGGGGACAGATACGCAGTATTTT. Translated: CASKRDRGGTDTQYF.

The V gene is TRBV5-1, the J gene TRBJ1-6, with D perhaps TRBD1 (6 bases). This CDR3 contains 16 residues. V lost 5 bases and J 6 bases, leaving 18 bases between the germline ends. CDR1 and CDR2 from the germline V gene are SGHRS and YFSETQ. CDR3 sequence reads: CASRPGGGELNSPLHF. As DNA, the CDR3 is TGCGCCAGCAGACCCGGAGGGGGGGAGCTTAATTCACCCCTCCACTTT.

The chain couples TRBV3-1 (or the pseudogene TRBV3-2) to TRBJ2-5, with D perhaps TRBD1 (6 bases). Germline V gene data show CDR1 as LGHDT and CDR2 as YNNKEL (reference sequence). V gave up 4 bases and J gave up 3 bases, with 12 bases separating them. This CDR3 has 14 amino acids. The chain's CDR3 is CASSPRTDKETQYF. The CDR3 coding sequence is TGTGCCAGCAGCCCCCGGACAGATAAAGAGACCCAGTACTTC.

The rearrangement uses TRBV5-1 and TRBJ1-1; D gene uncertain. This CDR3 has 16 amino acids. Germline values: CDR1 SGHRS, CDR2 YFSETQ. Trimming pared 0 bases from V and 4 bases from J, leaving 16 bases between. CDR3 sequence: CASSLAGSIRGTEAFF. The DNA for the CDR3 is TGCGCCAGCAGCTTGGCCGGGTCGATACGGGGCACTGAAGCTTTCTTT. The full variable domain, rest sourced from reference TRBV5-1 and TRBJ1-1, is KAGVTQTPRYLIKTRGQQVTLSCSPISGHRSVSWYQQTPGQGLQFLFEYFSETQRNKGNFPGRFSGRQFSNSRSEMNVSTLELGDSALYLCASSLAGSIRGTEAFFGQGTRLTVV.